This record looks at one TCR beta chain sequence and its context. The antigen remains unidentified. The sample comes from a study of cytomegalovirus exposure and HLA in healthy donors. Findings of the study overall: Later analysis identified several of the most significant clusters that appeared linked to common viral pathogens. With later analysis, a missense DCLRE1C variant became linked to TCR beta V- and J-gene trimming. A likely sequencing artifact accounted for one observed cluster of highly shared sequence variants.

Amplification used 60 Vbeta primers and 13 Jbeta primers. Original processing notes: A later analysis counted 80 million or so unique TCR beta chains, 10 million to 12 million shared. Method: immunoSEQ multiplex PCR; TCRdb's copy keeps in-frame clones and lacks some. The V and J calls and clone size come from that table; D and trimming were worked out from the DNA. The table gives 20,000 to 25,000 clones; the top ten clones make up roughly 15% of it. The specimen sequenced was PBMCs. The TCR originated in a male donor in good health and CMV-seropositive.

CDR3 in amino acids: CASSPRGDRGRLGEKLFF. CDR3 DNA: TGTGCCAGCAGCCCGAGAGGGGACAGGGGGCGTCTCGGGGAAAAACTGTTTTTT. V gene TRBV7-9 combines with J gene TRBJ1-4; the match to TRBD1 covers 12 bases. The CDR3 has 18 residues. CDR1 SEHNR and CDR2 FQNEAQ come from the germline V gene (reference sequence). V lost 5 bases to trimming and J lost 8 bases; unmatched junction nucleotides: 15. Supplemented by reference TRBV7-9 and TRBJ1-4, the full variable domain reads DTGVSQNPRHKITKRGQNVTFRCDPISEHNRLYWYRQTLGQGPEFLTYFQNEAQLEKSRLLSDRFSAERPKGSFSTLEIQRTEQGDSAMYLCASSPRGDRGRLGEKLFFGSGTQLSVL.